Below are 25 T cell receptor beta chains sequenced from a single sample in a study of cytomegalovirus exposure and HLA in healthy donors. Primers: 60 Vbeta forward and 13 Jbeta reverse. Sequencing was performed with immunoSEQ multiplex PCR; in TCRdb, only in-frame clones are kept and a portion is missing. The table includes hundreds of thousands of clones, more than 55% detected once. The material sequenced was PBMCs. The receptors originated from a female donor in good health and CMV-seronegative.

The rearrangement joins TRBV27 to TRBJ1-2; the D gene is possibly TRBD1 (6 bases). The CDR3 extends over 12 amino acids. Between the trimmed V and J ends, which lost 6 bases and 8 bases, there was a span of 13 bases. Germline V gene lookup returns CDR1 MNHEY and CDR2 SMNVEV (reference sequence). CDR3 in DNA: TGTGCCAGCAGGTCCGGGGGGCTGGGCTACACCTTC. Amino acid sequence: CASRSGGLGYTF.

This sequence joins TRBV6-6 and TRBJ2-7; D ambiguous. This CDR3 is 13 amino acids long. Germline-derived CDR1 and CDR2 are MNHNY and SVGAGI (reference sequence). V gave up 3 bases and J gave up 2 bases, with 8 bases separating them. This CDR3 reads CASSYDLAYEQYF. CDR3 in DNA: TGTGCCAGCAGTTATGACTTGGCCTACGAGCAGTACTTC.

V gene TRBV5-1 combines with J gene TRBJ2-7; 7 bases are a match to TRBD2. Germline V gives CDR1 SGHRS, CDR2 YFSETQ. The V and J ends lost 1 base and 3 bases, in that order; junction bases with no gene match: 7. The CDR3 covers 15 residues. As DNA, the CDR3 is TGCGCCAGCAGCTTGTTTGGGGCGGGAGACTACGAGCAGTACTTC. This encodes CASSLFGAGDYEQYF.

The chain combines TRBV5-8 with TRBJ2-3, with TRBD2 matching 12 bases. Per germline, CDR1 SGHTS and CDR2 YDEGEE. This CDR3 has 16 residues. The V and J ends lost 0 bases and 6 bases, in that order; junction bases with no gene match: 5. The CDR3 DNA sequence: TGTGCCAGCAGCTTGGGGACTAGCGGGAAACTCGATACGCAGTATTTT. Encoded protein: CASSLGTSGKLDTQYF. Complete variable domain (other parts from reference TRBV5-8 and TRBJ2-3): EAGVTQSPTHLIKTRGQQATLRCSPISGHTSVYWYQQALGLGLQFLLWYDEGEERNRGNFPPRFSGRQFPNYSSELNVNALELEDSALYLCASSLGTSGKLDTQYFGPGTRLTVL.

This clone was seen a handful of times. The V call is TRBV5-6, the J call TRBJ2-1, with no clear D. Trimming took off 4 bases at V and 1 base at J, with 12 bases between the two ends. This CDR3 has 15 residues. Looked up from germline, CDR1 is SGHDT and CDR2 is YYEEEE. CDR3 in amino acids: CASSHRGSSYNEQFF. The CDR3 nucleotides are TGTGCCAGCAGCCACCGAGGATCGTCCTACAATGAGCAGTTCTTC.

The rearrangement links TRBV4-1 to TRBJ2-2; 7 nucleotides align to TRBD1. Germline V gene sequence: CDR1 MGHRA, CDR2 YSYEKL. V shed 3 bases, J shed 5 bases, and the junction held 9 bases outside the gene matches. The CDR3 runs to 16 residues. CDR3: CASSQYTGTVTGELFF. The DNA of the CDR3 is TGCGCCAGCAGCCAGTATACCGGGACAGTAACCGGGGAGCTGTTTTTT.

This chain uses TRBV19 with TRBJ2-1; perhaps TRBD2 as D (6 bases). From germline, CDR1 is LNHDA and CDR2 SQIVND (reference sequence). V shed 7 bases and J shed 2 bases, with 18 bases lying between them. This CDR3 comprises 16 residues. CDR3 residues: CASKFGGAGTYNEQFF. CDR3 in DNA: TGTGCCAGTAAGTTTGGAGGGGCAGGGACCTACAATGAGCAGTTCTTC.

V gene TRBV2 combines with J gene TRBJ2-5; D gene unclear. The V and J ends lost 7 bases and 4 bases respectively, with 10 bases between them. There are 12 residues in the CDR3. Germline CDR1 and CDR2: SNHLY and FYNNEI. DNA for the CDR3: TGTGCCAGCACTGGTCCGGGAGAGACCCAGTACTTC. It specifies CASTGPGETQYF.

Only one count was recorded for this clone. The J gene is TRBJ2-2, the V gene TRBV28, with 10 bases that match TRBD2. The CDR3 covers 17 residues. Germline trimming cut 3 bases from V and 6 bases from J; bases unmatched to any gene: 10. Germline assignment: CDR1 MDHEN and CDR2 SYDVKM. In DNA, the CDR3 is TGTGCCAGCAGTTTCCTTTCTAGCGGGAGTCGACCCGGGGAGCTGTTTTTT. Translated: CASSFLSSGSRPGELFF.

The chain employs TRBV10-1 and TRBJ2-1; D is unclear. CDR1 and CDR2 from the germline V gene are WNHNN and SYGVQD (reference sequence). The CDR3 loop spans 15 amino acids. Trimming took 3 bases from V and 1 from J, leaving 10 bases between them. This CDR3 is CASSESGASYNEQFF. The DNA of the CDR3 is TGCGCCAGCAGTGAAAGTGGAGCTTCCTACAATGAGCAGTTCTTC.

V is TRBV28 and J is TRBJ1-2; 9 bases agree with TRBD1. The junction had 7 bases not matched to a gene; V was cut back by 6 bases and J by 8 bases. Germline CDR1 MDHEN, CDR2 SYDVKM. The CDR3 runs to 13 residues. The CDR3 DNA is TGTGCCAGCAGCCAGACAGGGGGAGACGGCTACACCTTC. This sequence encodes CASSQTGGDGYTF.

The chain combines TRBV15 with TRBJ1-6; TRBD1 agrees at 7 bases. The CDR3 contains 16 residues. The junction had 9 bases not matched to a gene; V was cut back by 2 bases and J by 8 bases. Germline values: CDR1 LNHNV, CDR2 YYDKDF (reference sequence). The chain's CDR3 is CATSRPGQQRDSPLHF. CDR3 in DNA: TGTGCCACCAGCAGACCGGGACAGCAACGGGATTCACCCCTCCACTTT.

The chain combines TRBV5-1 with TRBJ1-2, with D unresolved. CDR3 length equals 14 residues. V dropped 0 bases and J dropped 1 base, with 7 bases sitting between them. Germline V CDR1 and CDR2: SGHRS, YFSETQ. The CDR3 spells CASSLGHDNYGYTF. The CDR3 DNA sequence: TGCGCCAGCAGCTTGGGGCACGATAACTATGGCTACACCTTC.

The J gene is TRBJ2-7, the V gene TRBV9; 10 bases line up with TRBD2. CDR3 length: 14 residues. V dropped 3 bases and J dropped 4; count of bases not matched to a gene: 4. The germline CDR1 and CDR2 sequences are SGDLS and YYNGEE. This chain's CDR3 is CASSGGLATYEQYF. In nucleotides, the CDR3 is TGTGCCAGCAGCGGGGGACTAGCGACTTACGAGCAGTACTTC.

This clone was picked up a small number of times. The V gene is TRBV6-5, the J gene TRBJ1-5; D perhaps matches TRBD1 (6 bases). CDR1 is MNHEY and CDR2 is SVGAGI in the germline V gene. V was trimmed by 6 bases and J by 5 bases, leaving 11 bases between them. The CDR3 extends over 13 amino acids. The CDR3 nucleotides read TGTGCCAGCAGGCACAGGGAAGATCAGCCCCAGCATTTT. Encoded protein: CASRHREDQPQHF.

This clone was seen a few times. This chain connects TRBV5-6 to TRBJ1-2; possible D gene TRBD1, 6 bases. CDR1 and CDR2 from the germline V gene are SGHDT and YYEEEE. This CDR3 spans 14 amino acids. V was cut by 4 bases and J by 0 bases, with 10 bases left in between. The CDR3 DNA reads TGTGCCAGCAGCCTTCAGGGGCCTAACTATGGCTACACCTTC. Amino acid sequence: CASSLQGPNYGYTF.

This clone occurred once. The rearrangement links TRBV6-1 to TRBJ2-1, with D perhaps TRBD2 (6 bases). The CDR3 length is 15 residues. Trimming shortened V by 7 bases and J by 4 bases, and 17 bases separated the two germline ends. Per the germline V gene, CDR1 is MNHNS and CDR2 is SASEGT. CDR3 protein: CASTGGAGHYNEQFF. The CDR3 DNA reads TGTGCCAGCACTGGCGGTGCGGGGCATTACAATGAGCAGTTCTTC.

In its sample, this clone was seen a few times. The chain carries TRBV4-2 and TRBJ1-1; D not certain. The CDR3 loop spans 13 amino acids. V shed 1 base and J shed 0 bases, with 3 bases lying between them. CDR1 is LGHNA and CDR2 is YNFKEQ in the germline V gene. CDR3 residues: CASSQGVNTEAFF. The CDR3 coding sequence is TGTGCCAGCAGCCAAGGAGTGAACACTGAAGCTTTCTTT.

V is TRBV5-1 and J is TRBJ2-7; 8 bases fit TRBD2. CDR3 size: 14 residues. Germline values: CDR1 SGHRS, CDR2 YFSETQ. V trimming: 0 bases; J trimming: 2 bases; junction bases outside the gene matches: 1. CDR3 nucleotide sequence: TGCGCCAGCAGCTTGGCACTAGCGGCCTACGAGCAGTACTTC. Residues: CASSLALAAYEQYF. The full variable domain, with the rest looked up from reference TRBV5-1 and TRBJ2-7, is KAGVTQTPRYLIKTRGQQVTLSCSPISGHRSVSWYQQTPGQGLQFLFEYFSETQRNKGNFPGRFSGRQFSNSRSEMNVSTLELGDSALYLCASSLALAAYEQYFGPGTRLTVT.

The chain joins TRBV7-2 to TRBJ2-7; TRBD2 is a possible D gene (5 bases). V lost 5 bases, J lost 5 bases, and 13 bases lay in between. CDR1 and CDR2 from the germline V gene are SGHTA and FQGNSA. The CDR3 is made up of 13 amino acids. This chain's CDR3 is CASSGWRVNEQYF. The CDR3 DNA follows: TGTGCCAGCAGCGGATGGCGGGTCAACGAGCAGTACTTC.

The genes are TRBV18 and TRBJ1-2; D might be TRBD1 (6 bases). Trimming removed 0 bases at V and 4 bases at J, with 12 bases between. In germline, CDR1 is KGHSH, CDR2 LQKENI. The CDR3 totals 15 residues. The CDR3 region is CASSPPVQGSYGYTF. In nucleotides, the CDR3 is TGTGCCAGCTCACCACCGGTACAGGGAAGCTATGGCTACACCTTC.

The chain employs TRBV28 and TRBJ1-5, with a weak D call TRBD1 (6 bases). V was clipped by 6 bases and J by 6 bases, with 21 bases between them. The V gene's germline CDR1 is MDHEN and CDR2 SYDVKM. The CDR3 is 16 residues long. CDR3 coding DNA: TGTGCCAGCAGCAAGCCGGGACACAGGGAGAGTCAGCCCCAGCATTTT. It yields the protein CASSKPGHRESQPQHF.

This clone appeared a single time. The chain couples TRBV28 to TRBJ2-1; 9 nucleotides agree with TRBD2. Germline V gene data show CDR1 as MDHEN and CDR2 as SYDVKM. This CDR3 is 13 amino acids long. With 8 bases clipped from V and 2 bases from J, the junction kept 1 base outside the gene matches. The CDR3 region has the DNA TGTGCCAGCGGGACTAGCCCCTACAATGAGCAGTTCTTC. It encodes CASGTSPYNEQFF.

Note on this clone: The germline gene is not matched at one end of the junction; a read error may be the cause. The genes are TRBV11-2 and TRBJ2-7; tentative D call: TRBD1 (6 bases). The germline gives CDR1 SGHAT, CDR2 FQNNGV. The CDR3 extends over 13 amino acids. The CDR3 DNA is TGTGCCAGCAGCTTGACAGGCTCCCACGAGCAGTACTTC. Encoded protein: CASSLTGSHEQYF. Full variable domain (missing parts from reference TRBV11-2 and TRBJ2-7): EAGVAQSPRYKIIEKRQSVAFWCNPISGHATLYWYQQILGQGPKLLIQFQNNGVVDDSQLPKDRFSAERLKGVDSTLKIQPAKLEDSAVYLCASSLTGSHEQYFGPGTRLTVT.

This chain uses TRBV9 with TRBJ2-1; tentative D call: TRBD1 (6 bases). The V gene lost 4 bases and the J gene lost 6 bases, with 14 bases spanning the gap. This CDR3 is built from 14 residues. Germline V lookup: CDR1 SGDLS, CDR2 YYNGEE. For the CDR3, the DNA is TGTGCCAGCAGCCCGCCTTCAGGGGCCAATGAGCAGTTCTTC. The encoded protein is CASSPPSGANEQFF.